This TCR beta chain was recovered during a study of cytotoxic CD8 clonotypes in ibrutinib-treated CLL. Study background: Mean productive templates were approximately 240,000; mean productive rearrangements were around 86,000.

CDR3 length: 15 amino acids. Germline V gene lookup returns CDR1 MGHDK and CDR2 SYGVNS. The junction had 14 bases not matched to a gene; V was cut back by 10 bases and J by 7 bases. Study results and limitations: Public clonotypes showed up rarely, and on treatment they shrank or held steady.

The data were produced by immunoSEQ multiplex PCR, yet TCRdb's version contains in-frame clones alone and is incomplete. Of 65,000 to 90,000 clones listed, over 80% are singletons. Concerning this clone: Antigen specificity is unknown.

Material: PBMCs, obtained after 24 months of ibrutinib treatment. The TCR sequence derives from a human donor with chronic lymphocytic leukemia. J is TRBJ2-7 and V is TRBV25-1, with 12 nucleotides matching TRBD1. The CDR3 spells CATEPPGQGAREQYF. For the CDR3, the DNA is TGTGCCACCGAACCTCCGGGACAGGGGGCGCGGGAGCAGTACTTC.